This T cell receptor beta chain appears in the sequencing data of a study of T cells in Graves' hyperthyroidism and ophthalmopathy. Regarding the study as a whole: The model identified upcoming ophthalmopathy a median 6.5 months ahead of onset. Most clonotypes that expanded in the thyroid above 0.001 also showed up in blood. Ophthalmopathy stood apart from stable hyperthyroidism in a 13 V-J model.

This clonotype was counted at least ten times. Its antigen is undetermined. Authors of the study amplified TCR beta CDR3 regions from RNA transcripts. A first-round RT-PCR of the TCR CDR3 used the HTBI primer set. TCRdb re-analysed the multiplex PCR reads in MiXCR, keeping a single row per CDR3 protein. Among about 300,000 distinct CDR3 sequences listed, about 25% were seen once. The source material was blood. The receptor's source is a man in his forties or fifties with Graves' hyperthyroidism that later progressed to Graves' ophthalmopathy.

The CDR3 loop reads CASSLGTGKVETQYF. CDR3 bases: TGCGCCAGCTCTCTGGGGACAGGGAAGGTGGAGACCCAGTACTTC. The genes are TRBV10-1 and TRBJ2-5; 9 bases map to TRBD1. V gave up 8 bases and J gave up 5 bases; unmatched junction bases: 12. Per the germline V gene, CDR1 is WNHNN and CDR2 is SYGVQD (reference sequence). The CDR3 has 15 residues.